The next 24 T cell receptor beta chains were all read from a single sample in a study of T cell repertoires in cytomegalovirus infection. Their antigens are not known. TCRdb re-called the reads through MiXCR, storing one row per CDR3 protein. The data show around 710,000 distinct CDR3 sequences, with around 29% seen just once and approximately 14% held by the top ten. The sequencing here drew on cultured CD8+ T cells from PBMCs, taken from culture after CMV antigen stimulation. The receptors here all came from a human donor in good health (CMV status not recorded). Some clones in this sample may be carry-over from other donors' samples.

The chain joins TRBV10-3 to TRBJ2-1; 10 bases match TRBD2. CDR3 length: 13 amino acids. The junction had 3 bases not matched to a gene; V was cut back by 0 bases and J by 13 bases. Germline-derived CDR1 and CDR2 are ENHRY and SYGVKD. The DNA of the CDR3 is TGTGCCATCAGTGAGTCGGCTAGCGGGGGACAGTTCTTC. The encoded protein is CAISESASGGQFF.

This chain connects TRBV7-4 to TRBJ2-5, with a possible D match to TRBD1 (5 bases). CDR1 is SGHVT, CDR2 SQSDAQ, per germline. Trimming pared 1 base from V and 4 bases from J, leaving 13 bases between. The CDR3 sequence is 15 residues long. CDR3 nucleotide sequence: TGTGCCAGCAGCTTAGTAGCAGGGCTCGGAGAGACCCAGTACTTC. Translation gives CASSLVAGLGETQYF. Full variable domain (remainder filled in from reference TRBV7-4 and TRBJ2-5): GAGVSQSPRYKVAKRGRDVALRCDSISGHVTLYWYRQTLGQGSEVLTYSQSDAQRDKSGRPSGRFSAERPERSVSTLKIQRTEQGDSAVYLCASSLVAGLGETQYFGPGTRLLVL.

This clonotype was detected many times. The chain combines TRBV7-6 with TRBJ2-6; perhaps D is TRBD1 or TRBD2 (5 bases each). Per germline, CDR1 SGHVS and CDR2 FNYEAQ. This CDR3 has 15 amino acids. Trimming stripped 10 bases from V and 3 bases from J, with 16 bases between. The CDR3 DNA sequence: TGTGCCACCCCGACACAGGCGGGTGGGGCCAACGTCCTGACTTTC. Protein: CATPTQAGGANVLTF.

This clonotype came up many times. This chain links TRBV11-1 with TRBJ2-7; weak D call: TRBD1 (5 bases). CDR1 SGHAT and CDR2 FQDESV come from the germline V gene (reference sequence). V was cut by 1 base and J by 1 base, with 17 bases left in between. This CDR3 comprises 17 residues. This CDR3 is CASSLVHPTDRSYEQYF. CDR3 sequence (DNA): TGTGCCAGCAGCTTAGTCCACCCGACAGACCGGTCCTACGAGCAGTACTTC.

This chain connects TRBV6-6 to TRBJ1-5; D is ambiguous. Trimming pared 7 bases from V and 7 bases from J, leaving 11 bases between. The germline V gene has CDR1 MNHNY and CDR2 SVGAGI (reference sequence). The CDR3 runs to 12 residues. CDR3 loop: CASNEGGQPQHF. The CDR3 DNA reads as TGTGCCAGCAACGAGGGCGGACAGCCCCAGCATTTT.

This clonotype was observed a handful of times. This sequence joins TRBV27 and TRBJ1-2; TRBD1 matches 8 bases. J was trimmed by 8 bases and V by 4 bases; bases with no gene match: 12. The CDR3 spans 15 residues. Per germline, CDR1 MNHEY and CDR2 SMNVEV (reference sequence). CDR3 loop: CASSSIPGQVIGYTF. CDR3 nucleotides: TGTGCCAGCAGTTCAATCCCGGGACAGGTTATCGGCTACACCTTC.

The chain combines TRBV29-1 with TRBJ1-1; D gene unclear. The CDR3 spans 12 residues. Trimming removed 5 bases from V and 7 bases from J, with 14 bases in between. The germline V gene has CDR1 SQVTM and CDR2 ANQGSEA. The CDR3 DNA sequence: TGCAGCGTTTTTCCTCGACCTTTTGAAGCTTTCTTT. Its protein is CSVFPRPFEAFF.

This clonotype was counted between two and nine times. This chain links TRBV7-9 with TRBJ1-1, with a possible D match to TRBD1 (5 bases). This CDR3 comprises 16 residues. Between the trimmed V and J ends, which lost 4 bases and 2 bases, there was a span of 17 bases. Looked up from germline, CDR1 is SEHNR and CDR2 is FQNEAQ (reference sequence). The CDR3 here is CASSYGGGLDNTEAFF. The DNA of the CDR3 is TGTGCCAGCAGCTATGGGGGGGGTTTAGACAACACTGAAGCTTTCTTT.

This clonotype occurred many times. CDR3: CASSSRLGDGETQYF. The CDR3 DNA follows: TGTGCCAGCAGCTCCCGGCTGGGGGATGGGGAGACCCAGTACTTC. The chain links TRBV7-6 to TRBJ2-5, with D possibly being TRBD1 or TRBD2 (5 bases each). Germline V gene lookup returns CDR1 SGHVS and CDR2 FNYEAQ. The V end was cut by 4 bases, the J end by 5 bases, with 17 bases between. This CDR3 comprises 15 residues.

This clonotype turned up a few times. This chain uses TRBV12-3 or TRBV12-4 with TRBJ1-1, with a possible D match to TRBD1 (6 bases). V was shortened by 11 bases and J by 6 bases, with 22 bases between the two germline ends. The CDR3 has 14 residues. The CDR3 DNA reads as TGTGCCGGAGCCCCGGGCGACAGGTTCGCTGAAGCTTTCTTT. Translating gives CAGAPGDRFAEAFF.

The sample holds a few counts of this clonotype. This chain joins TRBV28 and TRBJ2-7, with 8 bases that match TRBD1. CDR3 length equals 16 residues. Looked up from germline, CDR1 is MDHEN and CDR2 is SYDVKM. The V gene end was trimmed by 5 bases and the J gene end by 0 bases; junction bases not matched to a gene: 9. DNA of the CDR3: TGTGCCAGCAGTCCGCACAGGGGGTCTAGCTCCTACGAGCAGTACGTC. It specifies CASSPHRGSSSYEQYV.

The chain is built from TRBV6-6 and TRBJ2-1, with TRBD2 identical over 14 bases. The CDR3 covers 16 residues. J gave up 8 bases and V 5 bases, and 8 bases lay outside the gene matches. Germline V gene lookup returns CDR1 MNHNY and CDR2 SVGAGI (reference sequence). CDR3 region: CASSNGLAGGQYEQFF. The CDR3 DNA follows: TGTGCCAGCAGTAACGGACTAGCGGGGGGCCAGTATGAGCAGTTCTTC.

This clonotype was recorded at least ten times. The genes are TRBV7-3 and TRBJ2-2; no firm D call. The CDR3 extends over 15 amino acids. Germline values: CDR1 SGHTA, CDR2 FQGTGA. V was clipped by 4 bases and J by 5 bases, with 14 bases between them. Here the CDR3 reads CASSSVGAATGELFF. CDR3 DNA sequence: TGTGCCAGCAGCTCCGTAGGAGCAGCAACCGGGGAGCTGTTTTTT.

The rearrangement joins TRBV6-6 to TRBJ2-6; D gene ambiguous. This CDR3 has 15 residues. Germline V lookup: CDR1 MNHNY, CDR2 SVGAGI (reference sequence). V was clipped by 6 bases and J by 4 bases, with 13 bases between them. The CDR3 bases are TGTGCCAGCAGGGACGATTCTCGGGGGGCCAACGTCCTGACTTTC. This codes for CASRDDSRGANVLTF.

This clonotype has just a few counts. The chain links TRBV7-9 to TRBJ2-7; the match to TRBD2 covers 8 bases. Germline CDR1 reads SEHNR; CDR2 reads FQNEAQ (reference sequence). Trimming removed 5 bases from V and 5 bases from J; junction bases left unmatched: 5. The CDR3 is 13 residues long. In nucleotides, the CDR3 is TGTGCCAGCAGCGCGGGGGGCCAGAACGAGCAGTACTTC. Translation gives CASSAGGQNEQYF.

Here the CDR3 DNA reads TGTGCCAGCAGGTCTCGTCCAGATACGCAGTATTTT. Amino acids: CASRSRPDTQYF. The chain is built from TRBV7-9 and TRBJ2-3; D is undetermined. Germline CDR1 SEHNR, CDR2 FQNEAQ (reference sequence). V shed 6 bases and J shed 4 bases, with 8 bases lying between them. There are 12 residues in the CDR3.

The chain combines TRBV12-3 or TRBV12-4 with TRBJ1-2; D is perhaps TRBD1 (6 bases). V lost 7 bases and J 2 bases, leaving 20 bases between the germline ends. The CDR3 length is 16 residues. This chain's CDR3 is CASTESGEVANYGYTF. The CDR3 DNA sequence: TGTGCCAGCACAGAGTCAGGGGAAGTTGCAAACTATGGCTACACCTTC.

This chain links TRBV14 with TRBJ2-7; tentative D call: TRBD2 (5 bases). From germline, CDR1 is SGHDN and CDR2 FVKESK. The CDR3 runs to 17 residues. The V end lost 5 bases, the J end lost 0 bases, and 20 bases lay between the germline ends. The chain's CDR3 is CASSVSRRGIVSYEQYF. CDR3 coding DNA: TGTGCCAGCAGCGTTTCACGGAGAGGGATCGTCTCCTACGAGCAGTACTTC.

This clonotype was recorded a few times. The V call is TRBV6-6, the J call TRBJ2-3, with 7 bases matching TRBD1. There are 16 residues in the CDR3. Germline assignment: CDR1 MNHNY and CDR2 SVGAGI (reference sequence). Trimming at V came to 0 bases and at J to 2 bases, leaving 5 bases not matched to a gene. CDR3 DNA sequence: TGTGCCAGCAGTTACTCAGGGGACAGAACCACAGATACGCAGTATTTT. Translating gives CASSYSGDRTTDTQYF.

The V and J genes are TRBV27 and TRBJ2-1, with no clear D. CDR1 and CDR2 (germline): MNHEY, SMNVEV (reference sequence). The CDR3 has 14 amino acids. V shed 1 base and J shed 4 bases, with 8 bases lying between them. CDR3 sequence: CASSLFRSYNEQFF. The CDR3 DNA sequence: TGTGCCAGCAGTTTATTCAGAAGTTACAATGAGCAGTTCTTC.

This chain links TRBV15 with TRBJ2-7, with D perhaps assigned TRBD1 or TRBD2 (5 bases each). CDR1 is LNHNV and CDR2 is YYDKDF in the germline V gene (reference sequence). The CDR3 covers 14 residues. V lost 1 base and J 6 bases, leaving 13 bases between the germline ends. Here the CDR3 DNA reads TGTGCCACCAGCAGAGTTGGCGGTGGGGGCGAGCAGTACTTC. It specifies CATSRVGGGGEQYF.

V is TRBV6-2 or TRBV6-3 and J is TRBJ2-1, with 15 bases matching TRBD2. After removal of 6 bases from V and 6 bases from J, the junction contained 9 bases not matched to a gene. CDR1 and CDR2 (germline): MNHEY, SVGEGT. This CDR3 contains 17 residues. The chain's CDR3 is CASSHSMGLAGGNEQFF. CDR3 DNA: TGTGCCAGCAGCCACTCCATGGGACTAGCGGGAGGCAATGAGCAGTTCTTC.

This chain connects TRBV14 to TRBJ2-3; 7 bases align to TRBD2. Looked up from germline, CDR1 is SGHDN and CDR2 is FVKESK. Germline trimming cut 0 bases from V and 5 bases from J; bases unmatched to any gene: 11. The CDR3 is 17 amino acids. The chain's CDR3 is CASSQDFVSGEEDTQYF. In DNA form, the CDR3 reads TGTGCCAGCAGCCAAGATTTTGTCAGCGGGGAGGAAGATACGCAGTATTTT.

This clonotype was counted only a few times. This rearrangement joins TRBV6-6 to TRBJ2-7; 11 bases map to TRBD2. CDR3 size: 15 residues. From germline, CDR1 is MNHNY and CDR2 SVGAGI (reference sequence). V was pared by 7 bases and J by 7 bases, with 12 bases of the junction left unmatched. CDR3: CASTLAGGPPGEQYF. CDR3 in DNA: TGTGCCAGCACCCTAGCGGGGGGACCCCCTGGGGAGCAGTACTTC.